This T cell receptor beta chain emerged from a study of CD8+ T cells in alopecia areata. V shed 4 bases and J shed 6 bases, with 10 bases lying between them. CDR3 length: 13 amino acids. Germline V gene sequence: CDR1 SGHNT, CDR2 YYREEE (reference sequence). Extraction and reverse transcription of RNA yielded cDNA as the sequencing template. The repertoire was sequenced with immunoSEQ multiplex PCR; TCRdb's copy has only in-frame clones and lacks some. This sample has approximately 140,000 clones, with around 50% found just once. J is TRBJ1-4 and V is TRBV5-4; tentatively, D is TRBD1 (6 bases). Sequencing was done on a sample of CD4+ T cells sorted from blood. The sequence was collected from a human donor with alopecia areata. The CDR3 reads CASSTGTDEKLFF. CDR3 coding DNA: TGTGCCAGCAGCACAGGGACGGATGAAAAACTGTTTTTT. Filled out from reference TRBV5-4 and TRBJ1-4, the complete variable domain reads ETGVTQSPTHLIKTRGQQVTLRCSSQSGHNTVSWYQQALGQGPQFIFQYYREEENGRGNFPPRFSGLQFPNYSSELNVNALELDDSALYLCASSTGTDEKLFFGSGTQLSVL.